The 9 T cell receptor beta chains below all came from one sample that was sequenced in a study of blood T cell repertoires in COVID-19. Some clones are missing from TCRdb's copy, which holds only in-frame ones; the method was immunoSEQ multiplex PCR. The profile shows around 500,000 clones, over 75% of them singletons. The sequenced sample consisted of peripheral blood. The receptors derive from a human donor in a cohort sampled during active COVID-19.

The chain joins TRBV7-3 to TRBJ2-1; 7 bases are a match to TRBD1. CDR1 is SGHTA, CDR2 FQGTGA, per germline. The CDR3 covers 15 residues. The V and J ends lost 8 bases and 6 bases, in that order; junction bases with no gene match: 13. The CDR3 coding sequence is TGTGCCAGCTCCCCCACAGGGGTCAGGATCAATGAGCAGTTCTTC. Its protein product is CASSPTGVRINEQFF.

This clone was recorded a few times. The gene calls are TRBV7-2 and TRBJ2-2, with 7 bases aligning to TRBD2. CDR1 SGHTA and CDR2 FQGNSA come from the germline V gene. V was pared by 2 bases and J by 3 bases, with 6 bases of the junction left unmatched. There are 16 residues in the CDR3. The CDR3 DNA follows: TGTGCCAGCAGCTTACTTAGCGGGCTAGACACCGGGGAGCTGTTTTTT. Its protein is CASSLLSGLDTGELFF.

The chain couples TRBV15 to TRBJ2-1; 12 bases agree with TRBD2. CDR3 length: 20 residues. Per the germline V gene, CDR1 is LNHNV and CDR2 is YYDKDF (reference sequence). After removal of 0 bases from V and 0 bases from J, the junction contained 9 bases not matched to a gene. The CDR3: CATSRDLAGGEPGSYNEQFF. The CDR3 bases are TGTGCCACCAGCAGAGATCTAGCGGGAGGGGAACCCGGCTCCTACAATGAGCAGTTCTTC. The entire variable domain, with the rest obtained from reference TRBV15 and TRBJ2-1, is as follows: DAMVIQNPRYQVTQFGKPVTLSCSQTLNHNVMYWYQQKSSQAPKLLFHYYDKDFNNEADTPDNFQSRRPNTSFCFLDIRSPGLGDTAMYLCATSRDLAGGEPGSYNEQFFGPGTRLTVL.

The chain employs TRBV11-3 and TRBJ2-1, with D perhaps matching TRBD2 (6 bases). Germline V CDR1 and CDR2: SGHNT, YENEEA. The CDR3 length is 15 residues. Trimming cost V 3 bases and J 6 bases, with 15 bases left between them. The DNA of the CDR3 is TGTGCCAGCAGCTTCATCAGTAGCGGAGTCAATGAGCAGTTCTTC. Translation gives CASSFISSGVNEQFF.

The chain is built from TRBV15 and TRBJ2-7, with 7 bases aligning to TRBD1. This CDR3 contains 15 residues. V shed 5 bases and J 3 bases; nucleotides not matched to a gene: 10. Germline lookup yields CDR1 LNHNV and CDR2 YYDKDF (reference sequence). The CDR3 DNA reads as TGTGCCACCAGCGCCTCCAGACAGGGAATCTACGAGCAGTACTTC. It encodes CATSASRQGIYEQYF.

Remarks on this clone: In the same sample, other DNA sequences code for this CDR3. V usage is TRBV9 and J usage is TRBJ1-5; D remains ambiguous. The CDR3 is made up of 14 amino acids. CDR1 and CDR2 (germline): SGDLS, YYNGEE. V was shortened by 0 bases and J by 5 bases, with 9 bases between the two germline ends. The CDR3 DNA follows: TGTGCCAGCAGCGTAGGTCAGGCTTATCAGCCCCAGCATTTT. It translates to CASSVGQAYQPQHF.

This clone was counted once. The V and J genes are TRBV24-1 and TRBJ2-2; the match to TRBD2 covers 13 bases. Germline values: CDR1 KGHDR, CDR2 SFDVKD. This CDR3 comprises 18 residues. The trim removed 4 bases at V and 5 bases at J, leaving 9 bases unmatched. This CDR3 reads CATSDPGLAGLRTGELFF. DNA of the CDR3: TGTGCCACCAGTGACCCGGGACTAGCGGGACTTCGGACCGGGGAGCTGTTTTTT.

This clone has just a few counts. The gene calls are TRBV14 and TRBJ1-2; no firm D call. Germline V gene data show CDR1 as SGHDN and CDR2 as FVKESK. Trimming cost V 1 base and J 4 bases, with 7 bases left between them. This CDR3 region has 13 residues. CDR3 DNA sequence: TGTGCCAGCAGCCAAGGGCCATCCTATGGCTACACCTTC. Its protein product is CASSQGPSYGYTF.

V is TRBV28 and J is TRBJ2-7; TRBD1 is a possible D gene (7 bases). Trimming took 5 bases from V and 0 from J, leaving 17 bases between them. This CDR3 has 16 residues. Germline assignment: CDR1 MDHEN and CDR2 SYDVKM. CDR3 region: CASSPEGGGNSYEQYF. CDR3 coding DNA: TGTGCCAGCAGTCCCGAAGGGGGCGGGAACTCCTACGAGCAGTACTTC. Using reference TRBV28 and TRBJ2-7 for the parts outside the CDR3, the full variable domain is DVKVTQSSRYLVKRTGEKVFLECVQDMDHENMFWYRQDPGLGLRLIYFSYDVKMKEKGDIPEGYSVSREKKERFSLILESASTNQTSMYLCASSPEGGGNSYEQYFGPGTRLTVT.